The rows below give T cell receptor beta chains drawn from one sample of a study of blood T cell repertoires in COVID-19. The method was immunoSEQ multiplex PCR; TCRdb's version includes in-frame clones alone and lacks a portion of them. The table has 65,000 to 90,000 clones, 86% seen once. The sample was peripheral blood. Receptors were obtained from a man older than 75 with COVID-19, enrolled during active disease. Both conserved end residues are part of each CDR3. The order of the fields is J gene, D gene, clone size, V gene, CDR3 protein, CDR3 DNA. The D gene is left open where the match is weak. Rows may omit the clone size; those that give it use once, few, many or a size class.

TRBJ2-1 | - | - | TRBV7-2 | CASSLRGSYNEQFF | TGTGCCAGCAGCTTAAGGGGTTCCTACAATGAGCAGTTCTTC
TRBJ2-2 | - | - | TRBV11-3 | CASSLDRVGELFF | TGTGCCAGCAGCTTAGACAGGGTCGGGGAGCTGTTTTTT
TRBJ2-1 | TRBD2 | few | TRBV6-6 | CASSPGGREQFF | TGTGCCAGCAGTCCTGGCGGGAGAGAGCAGTTCTTC
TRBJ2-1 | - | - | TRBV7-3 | CASSLVGRGENEQFF | TGTGCCAGCAGCTTAGTCGGCAGGGGCGAGAATGAGCAGTTCTTC
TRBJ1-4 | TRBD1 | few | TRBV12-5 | CASGHDRDPATNEKLFF | TGTGCTAGTGGCCACGACAGGGATCCAGCAACTAATGAAAAACTGTTTTTT
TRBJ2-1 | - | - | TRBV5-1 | CASSVAVRDEQFF | TGCGCCAGCAGCGTGGCCGTCAGGGATGAGCAGTTCTTC
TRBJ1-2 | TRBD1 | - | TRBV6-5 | CASSSDSTGVDYTF | TGTGCCAGCAGTTCAGATTCTACAGGGGTCGACTACACCTTC
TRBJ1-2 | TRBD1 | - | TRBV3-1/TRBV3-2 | CASSQIDRDYGYTF | TGTGCCAGCAGCCAAATCGACAGGGACTATGGCTACACCTTC
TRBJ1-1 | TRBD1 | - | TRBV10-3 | CAISPGQGITEAFF | TGTGCCATCAGCCCGGGACAGGGAATAACTGAAGCTTTCTTT
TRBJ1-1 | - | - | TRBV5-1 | CASSLPGMNTEAFF | TGCGCCAGCAGCTTGCCGGGGATGAACACTGAAGCTTTCTTT
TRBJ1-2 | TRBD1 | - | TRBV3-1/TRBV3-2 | CASSLLGQPRGGYTF | TGTGCCAGCAGCCTCCTGGGACAGCCAAGGGGGGGCTACACCTTC
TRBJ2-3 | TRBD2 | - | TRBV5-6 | CASSPNFGLAGASTDTQYF | TGTGCCAGCAGCCCTAACTTTGGACTAGCGGGGGCCAGCACAGATACGCAGTATTTT
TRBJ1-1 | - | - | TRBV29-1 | CSVDSRDRGTEAFF | TGCAGCGTTGACTCTAGGGATAGGGGCACTGAAGCTTTCTTT
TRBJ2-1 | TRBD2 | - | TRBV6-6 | CASSPPGLENEQFF | TGTGCCAGCAGCCCACCGGGACTAGAAAATGAGCAGTTCTTC
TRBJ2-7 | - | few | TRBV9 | CASSPEGGFGEQYF | TGTGCCAGCAGCCCCGAAGGGGGTTTTGGCGAGCAGTACTTC
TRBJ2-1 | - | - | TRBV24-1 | CATSDPFSALGEQFF | TGTGCCACCAGTGATCCCTTTAGCGCCCTAGGGGAGCAGTTCTTC
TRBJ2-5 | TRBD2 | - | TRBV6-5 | CASSPGTIQETQYF | TGTGCCAGCAGCCCCGGGACTATACAAGAGACCCAGTACTTC
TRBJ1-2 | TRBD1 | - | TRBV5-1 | CASSLTGGVYGYTF | TGCGCCAGCAGCTTGACAGGGGGCGTTTATGGCTACACCTTC
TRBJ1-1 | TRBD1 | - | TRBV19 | CASRRGRNTEAFF | TGTGCCAGTAGAAGGGGGCGGAACACTGAAGCTTTCTTT
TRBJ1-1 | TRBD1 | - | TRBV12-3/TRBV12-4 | CASSSRGSQAFF | TGTGCCAGCAGTTCCAGGGGGTCTCAAGCTTTCTTT
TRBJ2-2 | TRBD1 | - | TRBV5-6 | CASSLAGQGFAGELFF | TGTGCCAGCAGCTTGGCGGGACAGGGTTTTGCCGGGGAGCTGTTTTTT
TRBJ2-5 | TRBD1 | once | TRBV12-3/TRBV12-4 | CASSGTGGETQYF | TGTGCCAGCAGTGGGACAGGTGGAGAGACCCAGTACTTC
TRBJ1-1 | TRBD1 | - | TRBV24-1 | CATSDTGQGDTEAFF | TGTGCCACCAGTGACACGGGACAGGGGGACACTGAAGCTTTCTTT
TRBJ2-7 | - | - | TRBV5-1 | CASSLLGTGELEQYF | TGCGCCAGCAGCTTGTTAGGGACTGGAGAGCTCGAGCAGTACTTC
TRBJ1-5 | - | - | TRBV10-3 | CAISERQGGNQPQHF | TGTGCCATCAGTGAGCGGCAAGGGGGAAATCAGCCCCAGCATTTT
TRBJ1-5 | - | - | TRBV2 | CASSTYSGNQPQHF | TGTGCCAGCAGCACCTATAGCGGCAATCAGCCCCAGCATTTT
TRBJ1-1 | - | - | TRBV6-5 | CASRRGDTEAFF | TGTGCCAGCAGGCGCGGAGACACTGAAGCTTTCTTT
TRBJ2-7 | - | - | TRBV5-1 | CASSFGGSSYEQYF | TGCGCCAGCAGCTTTGGGGGGAGCTCCTACGAGCAGTACTTC
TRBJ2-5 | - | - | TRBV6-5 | CASSLGQFGETQYF | TGTGCCAGCAGCCTCGGACAGTTCGGGGAGACCCAGTACTTC
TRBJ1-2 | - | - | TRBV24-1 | CATSDSSIDRSYGYTF | TGTGCCACCAGTGATTCCTCCATTGACAGGAGCTATGGCTACACCTTC
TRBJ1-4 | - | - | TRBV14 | CASSQATDEKLFF | TGTGCCAGCAGCCAAGCCACGGATGAAAAACTGTTTTTT
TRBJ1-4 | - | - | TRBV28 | CASSLWSGDEKLFF | TGTGCCAGCAGTTTATGGTCAGGGGATGAAAAACTGTTTTTT
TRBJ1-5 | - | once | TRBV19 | CASSITGMGQPQHF | TGTGCCAGTAGTATCACAGGGATGGGACAGCCCCAGCATTTT
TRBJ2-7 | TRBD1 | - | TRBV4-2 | CASSQVGQGSIEQYF | TGTGCCAGCAGCCAAGTGGGACAGGGATCGATCGAGCAGTACTTC
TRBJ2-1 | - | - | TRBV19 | CASNTGVYNEQFF | TGTGCCAGTAATACAGGCGTTTACAATGAGCAGTTCTTC
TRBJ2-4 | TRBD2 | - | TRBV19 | CASSILAGVAKNIQYF | TGTGCCAGTAGTATTCTAGCGGGGGTAGCCAAAAACATTCAGTACTTC
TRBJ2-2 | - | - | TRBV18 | CASLTIRGTGELFF | TGTGCCAGCTTAACGATCAGGGGCACCGGGGAGCTGTTTTTT
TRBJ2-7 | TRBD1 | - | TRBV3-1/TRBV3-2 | CASREGQNSYEQYF | TGTGCCAGCAGAGAGGGACAGAACTCCTACGAGCAGTACTTC
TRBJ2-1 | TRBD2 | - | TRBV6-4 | CASSDSRGGNEQFF | TGTGCCAGCAGTGACTCGCGGGGGGGCAATGAGCAGTTCTTC
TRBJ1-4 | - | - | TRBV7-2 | CASLRGDGEKLFF | TGTGCCAGTCTTCGGGGGGACGGTGAAAAACTGTTTTTT
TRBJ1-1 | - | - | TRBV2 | CASTYREGTEAFF | TGTGCCAGCACCTACAGGGAGGGGACTGAAGCTTTCTTT
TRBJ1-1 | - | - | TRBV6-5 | CASNQPGGTEAFF | TGTGCCAGCAATCAACCCGGGGGCACTGAAGCTTTCTTT
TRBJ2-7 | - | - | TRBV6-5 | CASSSRRRTSSYEQYF | TGTGCCAGCAGTTCTAGGCGTCGGACATCTTCCTACGAGCAGTACTTC